A single sample gave rise to the 5 T cell receptor beta chains below, sequenced in a study of OX40 agonist ivuxolimab in advanced cancers. TCRdb's copy holds only in-frame clones and misses some; the assay was immunoSEQ multiplex PCR. The repertoire holds roughly 68,000 clones, with 75% to 85% as singletons. The sample in question was CD4+ or CD8+ T cells sorted from blood, obtained in a trial of the OX40 agonist ivuxolimab. All receptors derive from an adult with an advanced solid tumor such as melanoma, head and neck, liver or kidney cancer.

The CDR3 DNA is TGTGCCAGCAGTGAAAACAGGGTCGGTGGAAACACCATATATTTT. Translating it yields CASSENRVGGNTIYF. V gene TRBV6-1 combines with J gene TRBJ1-3; weak D call: TRBD1 (6 bases). Germline CDR1 is MNHNS and CDR2 is SASEGT. Deletions cut 2 bases from V and 3 bases from J, with 11 bases between. This CDR3 is built from 15 residues.

The genes are TRBV10-3 and TRBJ2-2, with 7 nucleotides matching TRBD2. This CDR3 region has 14 residues. V dropped 10 bases and J dropped 1; count of bases not matched to a gene: 6. CDR1 ENHRY and CDR2 SYGVKD come from the germline V gene. The CDR3 region is CATASGVNTGELFF. In DNA, the CDR3 is TGTGCCACCGCGAGCGGGGTGAACACCGGGGAGCTGTTTTTT.

The V call is TRBV9, the J call TRBJ2-2; D might be TRBD2 (5 bases). Germline V gene lookup returns CDR1 SGDLS and CDR2 YYNGEE. This CDR3 comprises 12 residues. V was trimmed by 2 bases and J by 7 bases, leaving 6 bases between them. The CDR3 coding sequence is TGTGCCAGCAGCGTGGCGGGCGGGGAGCTGTTTTTT. Residues: CASSVAGGELFF.

This chain uses TRBV11-3 with TRBJ2-3; D ambiguous. Germline assignment: CDR1 SGHNT and CDR2 YENEEA. V shed 4 bases and J shed 8 bases, with 16 bases lying between them. The CDR3 has 14 residues. Written as DNA, the CDR3 is TGTGCCAGCAGCTACTCCCCGGACGCCGGTACGCAGTATTTT. It is translated as CASSYSPDAGTQYF.

The chain joins TRBV10-3 to TRBJ2-1; 9 nucleotides agree with TRBD1. Germline V gene data show CDR1 as ENHRY and CDR2 as SYGVKD. The CDR3 has 14 residues. The junction had 7 bases not matched to a gene; V was cut back by 7 bases and J by 6 bases. The CDR3 DNA follows: TGTGCCATCAAGGAGACAGGGGGGGCCAATGAGCAGTTCTTC. It is translated as CAIKETGGANEQFF.